Each of the 19 T cell receptor beta chains below was sequenced from the same sample in a study of blood T cell repertoires in COVID-19. TCRdb keeps only in-frame clones here, not all; method: immunoSEQ multiplex PCR. The sample shows some 140,000 clones, about four fifths of them seen only once. Sequencing used peripheral blood. The source is a woman aged 80 or older with acute or convalescent COVID-19.

The chain has TRBV6-5 and TRBJ1-2; 11 bases line up with TRBD1. After removal of 5 bases from V and 6 bases from J, the junction contained 5 bases not matched to a gene. Germline V gene lookup returns CDR1 MNHEY and CDR2 SVGAGI. There are 14 residues in the CDR3. The DNA for the CDR3 is TGTGCCAGCAGTCGAGGACAGGGGGCGCATGGCTACACCTTC. This sequence encodes CASSRGQGAHGYTF.

This clone came up once. The V call is TRBV19, the J call TRBJ1-1, with TRBD1 as a possible D gene (5 bases). With 7 bases removed from V and 0 bases from J, the gap between germline ends came to 9 bases. This CDR3 contains 13 residues. Germline CDR1 is LNHDA and CDR2 is SQIVND (reference sequence). CDR3 sequence (DNA): TGTGCCAGTACGGGGGAAATGAACACTGAAGCTTTCTTT. This encodes CASTGEMNTEAFF.

The chain is built from TRBV5-4 and TRBJ1-4, with D perhaps matching TRBD1 (6 bases). The CDR3 extends over 15 amino acids. V lost 2 bases, J lost 4 bases, and 12 bases lay in between. Germline values: CDR1 SGHNT, CDR2 YYREEE (reference sequence). Here the CDR3 reads CASSFGGGRNEKLFF. The CDR3 nucleotides read TGTGCCAGCAGCTTTGGCGGGGGGCGTAATGAAAAACTGTTTTTT.

This clone came up a few times. The V and J genes are TRBV2 and TRBJ2-7, with TRBD2 as a possible D gene (7 bases). Germline V CDR1 and CDR2: SNHLY, FYNNEI. There are 14 residues in the CDR3. V was pared by 5 bases and J by 5 bases, with 16 bases between. CDR3 nucleotides: TGTGCCAGCAGTTCCCTCCGGGGGGCCAACGAGCAGTACTTC. Translating gives CASSSLRGANEQYF.

V gene TRBV5-4 combines with J gene TRBJ2-1, with 8 bases lining up with TRBD2. The trim removed 0 bases at V and 4 bases at J, leaving 6 bases unmatched. Germline V gene lookup returns CDR1 SGHNT and CDR2 YYREEE (reference sequence). This CDR3 comprises 16 residues. The CDR3 loop is CASSLGGVAGYNEQFF. The DNA of the CDR3 is TGTGCCAGCAGCTTGGGCGGGGTAGCGGGGTACAATGAGCAGTTCTTC.

V usage is TRBV5-1 and J usage is TRBJ2-7; 8 nucleotides align to TRBD1. Germline values: CDR1 SGHRS, CDR2 YFSETQ. The ends lost 2 bases at V and 2 bases at J; junction bases unmatched: 3. The CDR3 covers 14 residues. The CDR3 sequence: CASSFGTGAYEQYF. As DNA, the CDR3 is TGCGCCAGCAGCTTTGGGACAGGCGCCTACGAGCAGTACTTC.

This clone came up a few times. The rearrangement uses TRBV5-6 and TRBJ2-4; TRBD2 is a possible D gene (5 bases). The CDR3 covers 16 residues. The germline CDR1 and CDR2 sequences are SGHDT and YYEEEE. Trimming left V 3 bases short and J 6 bases short, with 19 bases between. CDR3 sequence: CASSYGMSARINIQYF. Written as DNA, the CDR3 is TGTGCCAGCAGCTACGGGATGAGCGCCCGGATAAACATTCAGTACTTC.

The rearrangement links TRBV28 to TRBJ2-1, with 8 positions matching TRBD2. This CDR3 has 11 amino acids. The germline CDR1 and CDR2 sequences are MDHEN and SYDVKM. The CDR3 region is CLVSGGDLAFF. The DNA for the CDR3 is TGTTTGGTCTCGGGAGGGGATCTGGCGTTCTTC.

The chain is built from TRBV19 and TRBJ1-1; a weak D match, TRBD1 (5 bases). The germline CDR1 and CDR2 sequences are LNHDA and SQIVND (reference sequence). The CDR3 length is 17 residues. The germline V and J ends were trimmed by 1 base and 1 base, with 16 bases remaining between them. DNA of the CDR3: TGTGCCAGTAGTATAGGGGTAAGGGGCAGTTCGAACACTGAAGCTTTCTTT. This codes for CASSIGVRGSSNTEAFF.

This chain links TRBV7-8 with TRBJ1-2; 11 bases fit TRBD1. The CDR3 is made up of 14 amino acids. Per the germline V gene, CDR1 is SGHVS and CDR2 is FQNEAQ. The ends lost 4 bases at V and 7 bases at J; junction bases unmatched: 5. The CDR3 nucleotides are TGTGCCAGCAGCTCGGGACAGGGGGGTCGTGGCTACACCTTC. Protein sequence: CASSSGQGGRGYTF.

The chain carries TRBV30 and TRBJ2-5; no clear D. The CDR3 contains 11 residues. Germline values: CDR1 GTSNPN, CDR2 SVGIG (reference sequence). V lost 3 bases, J lost 3 bases, and 5 bases lay in between. The CDR3 is CAWSGEETQYF. The CDR3 nucleotides read TGTGCCTGGAGCGGAGAAGAGACCCAGTACTTC.

V is TRBV6-5 and J is TRBJ1-6, with 8 nucleotides matching TRBD1. Germline V gene lookup returns CDR1 MNHEY and CDR2 SVGAGI. The junction had 6 bases not matched to a gene; V was cut back by 0 bases and J by 8 bases. The CDR3 contains 16 residues. CDR3 in DNA: TGTGCCAGCAGTTACTCCCCAGGGGGCCGAGATTCACCCCTCCACTTT. Translated: CASSYSPGGRDSPLHF.

The chain links TRBV7-2 to TRBJ2-1; TRBD2 agrees at 8 bases. The ends lost 5 bases at V and 5 bases at J; junction bases unmatched: 8. The CDR3 length is 15 residues. Germline values: CDR1 SGHTA, CDR2 FQGNSA. CDR3 residues: CASSTLGLEDNEQFF. The CDR3 coding sequence is TGTGCCAGCAGCACCTTGGGACTAGAAGACAATGAGCAGTTCTTC.

The J gene is TRBJ1-2, the V gene TRBV5-1; D possibly corresponds to TRBD1 (6 bases). Trimming removed 4 bases from V and 4 bases from J, with 17 bases in between. The CDR3 is made up of 15 amino acids. Germline V lookup: CDR1 SGHRS, CDR2 YFSETQ. DNA for the CDR3: TGCGCCAGCAGCCCTAACCTGGACAGCTTCTATGGCTACACCTTC. Its translation: CASSPNLDSFYGYTF.

The chain combines TRBV2 with TRBJ2-7, with 8 bases lining up with TRBD1. With 3 bases clipped from V and 3 bases from J, the junction kept 19 bases outside the gene matches. This CDR3 contains 19 residues. Germline V CDR1 and CDR2: SNHLY, FYNNEI. In nucleotides, the CDR3 is TGTGCCAGCAGTGATCAGGGGGCCCCTTCCAATCCAAACTTCTACGAGCAGTACTTC. Translated: CASSDQGAPSNPNFYEQYF.

J is TRBJ1-2 and V is TRBV18; 7 positions agree with TRBD1. With 6 bases clipped from V and 3 bases from J, the junction kept 4 bases outside the gene matches. The germline CDR1 and CDR2 sequences are KGHSH and LQKENI. The CDR3 spans 13 residues. The CDR3 DNA follows: TGTGCCAGCTCGCGAGGACAGGACTATGGCTACACCTTC. It yields the protein CASSRGQDYGYTF.

The chain joins TRBV7-9 to TRBJ2-5; D ambiguous. The CDR3 covers 11 residues. CDR1 is SEHNR, CDR2 FQNEAQ, per germline (reference sequence). Deletions cut 4 bases from V and 4 bases from J, with 4 bases between. The CDR3 reads CASSSGETQYF. The DNA for the CDR3 is TGTGCCAGCAGCTCCGGAGAGACCCAGTACTTC.

This chain uses TRBV6-6 with TRBJ2-7; D call uncertain. V lost 6 bases and J lost 4, with 19 bases in between. CDR3 length equals 15 residues. Germline V lookup: CDR1 MNHNY, CDR2 SVGAGI (reference sequence). Here the CDR3 DNA reads TGTGCCAGCAGGACCCTCTCAGGCCTCGTATACGAGCAGTACTTC. Its translation: CASRTLSGLVYEQYF.

The chain employs TRBV21-1 and TRBJ1-2. TRBV21-1 is a pseudogene. The length of the CDR3 is 14 residues. CDR3 protein: CASSKGPGCYGYTF. The CDR3 nucleotides read TGTGCCAGCAGCAAAGGCCCGGGATGCTATGGCTACACCTTC.